This TCR beta chain is from a study of read filtering for tumor transcriptome and immune sequencing. As for the study in general: Mean patient age was roughly 72 years, range 47 to 80; 17 male, more than 11 female. Fewer than ten patients were R-ISS I, some 16 were R-ISS II, about seven were R-ISS III. Notes on the study in general: IR-seq and RNA-seq agreed better without single-read clonotypes. RNA-seq captured clonotypes less deeply and reliably than IR-seq.

V was pared by 4 bases and J by 4 bases, with 5 bases of the junction left unmatched. The CDR3 loop spans 14 amino acids. Looked up from germline, CDR1 is LNHDA and CDR2 is SQIVND (reference sequence). The library was built from about 400 ng RNA with molecular barcoded adaptors for alpha/delta and beta/gamma chains. One entry per CDR3 protein results from TCRdb running MiXCR on the reads. The sample holds approximately 61,000 distinct CDR3 sequences, about a fifth seen once. This clonotype was seen a handful of times. What it binds is not known. The chain recombines TRBV19 with TRBJ2-7; 9 bases are a match to TRBD1. Material for sequencing was a population of CD138-negative cells sorted from bone marrow. This receptor was identified in a donor at least 40 years old with multiple myeloma. DNA for the CDR3: TGTGCCAGTAGTAAGGACAGGGGCCGATACGAGCAGTACTTC. Protein: CASSKDRGRYEQYF.